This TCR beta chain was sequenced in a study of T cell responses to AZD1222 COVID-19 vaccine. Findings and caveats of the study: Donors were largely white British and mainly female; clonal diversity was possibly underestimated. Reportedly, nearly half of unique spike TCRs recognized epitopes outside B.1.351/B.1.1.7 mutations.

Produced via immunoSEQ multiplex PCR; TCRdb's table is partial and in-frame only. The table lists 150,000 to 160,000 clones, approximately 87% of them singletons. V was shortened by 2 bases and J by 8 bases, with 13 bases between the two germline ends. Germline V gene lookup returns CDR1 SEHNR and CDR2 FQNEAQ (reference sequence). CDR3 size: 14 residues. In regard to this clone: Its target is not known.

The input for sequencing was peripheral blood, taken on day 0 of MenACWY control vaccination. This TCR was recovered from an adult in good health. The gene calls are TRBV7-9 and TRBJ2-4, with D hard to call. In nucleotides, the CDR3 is TGTGCCAGCAGCTTAAACTTACTTACGGACATTCAGTACTTC. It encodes CASSLNLLTDIQYF. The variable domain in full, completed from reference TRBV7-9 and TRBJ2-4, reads DTGVSQNPRHKITKRGQNVTFRCDPISEHNRLYWYRQTLGQGPEFLTYFQNEAQLEKSRLLSDRFSAERPKGSFSTLEIQRTEQGDSAMYLCASSLNLLTDIQYFGAGTRLSVL.